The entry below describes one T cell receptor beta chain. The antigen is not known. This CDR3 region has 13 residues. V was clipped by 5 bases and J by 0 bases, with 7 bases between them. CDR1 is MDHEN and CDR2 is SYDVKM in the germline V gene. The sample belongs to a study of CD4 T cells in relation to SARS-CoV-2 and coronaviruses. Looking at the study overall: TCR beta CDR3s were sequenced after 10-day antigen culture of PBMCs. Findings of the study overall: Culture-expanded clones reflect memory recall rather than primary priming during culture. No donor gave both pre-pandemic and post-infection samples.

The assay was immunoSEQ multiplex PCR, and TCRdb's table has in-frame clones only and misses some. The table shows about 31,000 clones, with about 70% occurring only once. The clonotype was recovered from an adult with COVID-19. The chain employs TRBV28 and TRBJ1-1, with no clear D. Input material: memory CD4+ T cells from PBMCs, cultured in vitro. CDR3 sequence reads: CASSPTLNTEAFF. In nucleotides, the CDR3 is TGTGCCAGCAGTCCGACATTGAACACTGAAGCTTTCTTT.